A selection of T cell receptor beta chains follows, all from one sample in a study of patients and donors after allogeneic stem cell transplantation. MiXCR was run by TCRdb on the RT-PCR reads, yielding one entry per CDR3 protein. The profile shows tens of thousands of distinct CDR3 sequences, less than 5% of them singletons. Specimen: blood, either unsorted or a sorted T cell fraction (not recorded which). These receptors all stem from a human donor who was either an allogeneic HSCT recipient or a stem cell or donor lymphocyte infusion donor (not recorded which). It is not recorded whose cells these are; they may come from a transplant donor. CDR3s include the opening cysteine and the closing phenylalanine or tryptophan. D genes are given only for firm matches. A clone size is listed for some rows: how often the clone was seen (once, few, many), or a class if it is expanded.

v_gene	j_gene	d_gene	abundance	CDR3aa	CDR3nt
TRBV7-8	TRBJ1-5	.	many	CASSVSTGGNQPQHF	TGTGCCAGCAGCGTCAGCACAGGAGGCAATCAGCCCCAGCATTTT
TRBV28	TRBJ2-5	.	many	CASKQETQYF	TGTGCCAGCAAGCAAGAGACCCAGTACTTC
TRBV7-3	TRBJ2-1	TRBD2	many	CASSLLAGGPYNEQFF	TGTGCCAGCAGCTTACTAGCGGGAGGGCCCTACAATGAGCAGTTCTTC
TRBV7-6	TRBJ2-3	TRBD1	many	CASSLVGQGSDTQYF	TGTGCCAGCAGCTTAGTGGGACAGGGGTCAGATACGCAGTATTTT
TRBV18	TRBJ2-1	.	few	CASSPPTGSYNEQFF	TGTGCCAGCTCACCACCAACAGGATCGTACAATGAGCAGTTCTTC
TRBV5-1	TRBJ2-1	.	many	CASSLGDRGNEQFF	TGCGCCAGCAGCTTGGGGGACCGGGGCAATGAGCAGTTCTTC
TRBV18	TRBJ1-3	.	many	CASSPVPDSGNTIYF	TGTGCCAGCTCACCAGTGCCGGATTCTGGAAACACCATATATTTT
TRBV30	TRBJ1-3	.	few	CAWSVQAITIYF	TGTGCCTGGAGTGTACAGGCGATCACCATATATTTT
TRBV18	TRBJ1-1	.	few	CASSPPSVSTEAFF	TGTGCCAGCTCACCACCATCAGTAAGCACTGAAGCTTTCTTT
TRBV7-9	TRBJ2-2	.	many	CASSLGSTGELFF	TGTGCCAGCAGCTTGGGGTCCACCGGGGAGCTGTTTTTT
TRBV20-1	TRBJ2-1	TRBD1	many	CSALDRATYNEQFF	TGCAGTGCTCTGGACAGGGCCACATACAATGAGCAGTTCTTC
TRBV10-3	TRBJ1-5	TRBD1	.	CAYPSITGQGRCQPQHF	TGTGCCTACCCCAGCATTACGGGACAGGGCAGGTGTCAGCCCCAGCATTTT
TRBV7-6	TRBJ2-3	.	.	CASSAELASADTQYF	TGTGCCAGCAGCGCCGAGCTAGCGTCGGCAGATACGCAGTATTTT
TRBV5-6	TRBJ1-2	.	.	CACSYREGYGYTF	TGTGCCTGCAGCTACAGGGAGGGCTATGGCTACACCTTC
TRBV9	TRBJ2-5	.	many	CASSVYGGGRETQYF	TGTGCCAGCAGCGTATACGGGGGCGGGCGGGAGACCCAGTACTTC
TRBV7-9	TRBJ1-1	TRBD1	many	CASSRQGSTEAFF	TGTGCCAGCAGCCGACAGGGTTCCACTGAAGCTTTCTTT
TRBV27	TRBJ1-4	.	.	CASRGFGGADEKLFF	TGTGCCAGTAGGGGCTTTGGGGGCGCGGATGAAAAACTGTTTTTT
TRBV6-1	TRBJ2-7	TRBD1	few	CASRTGQRSSYEQYF	TGTGCCAGCAGGACGGGACAGAGGAGCTCCTACGAGCAGTACTTC
TRBV10-3	TRBJ2-1	TRBD2	many	CAISESWLLAGGPYNEQFF	TGTGCCATCAGTGAGTCTTGGCTACTAGCGGGAGGGCCCTACAATGAGCAGTTCTTC
TRBV2	TRBJ1-2	TRBD1	many	CASSERGQVNYGYTF	TGTGCCAGCAGTGAAAGGGGACAGGTTAACTATGGCTACACCTTC
TRBV30	TRBJ1-1	TRBD1	many	CAWVRKRDRENTEAFF	TGTGCCTGGGTTAGAAAGAGAGACAGGGAGAACACTGAAGCTTTCTTT
TRBV5-1	TRBJ1-6	TRBD1	many	CASSLAGTDNSPLHF	TGCGCCAGCAGCTTGGCCGGGACAGATAATTCACCCCTCCACTTT
TRBV6-1	TRBJ1-1	TRBD1	few	CASSGNRGRVTEAFF	TGTGCCAGCAGTGGCAACAGGGGGCGCGTTACTGAAGCTTTCTTT
TRBV4-1	TRBJ2-5	TRBD1	few	CASSKRDRGQETQYF	TGCGCCAGCAGCAAGCGGGACAGGGGTCAAGAGACCCAGTACTTC
TRBV29-1	TRBJ1-5	TRBD1	many	CSARDRDQPQHF	TGCAGCGCCCGAGACAGGGACCAGCCCCAGCATTTT
TRBV7-2	TRBJ2-1	TRBD2	many	CASTPGPAGTHNEQFF	TGTGCCAGCACCCCCGGCCCAGCGGGGACCCACAATGAGCAGTTCTTC
TRBV5-6	TRBJ1-5	.	many	CASSLWGKSNQPQHF	TGTGCCAGCAGCTTGTGGGGAAAAAGCAATCAGCCCCAGCATTTT
TRBV7-9	TRBJ2-5	.	few	CASSSARDIETQYF	TGTGCCAGCAGCTCCGCCCGGGACATTGAGACCCAGTACTTC
TRBV7-9	TRBJ1-1	.	many	CASSITRGTEAFF	TGTGCCAGCAGCATCACTCGGGGCACTGAAGCTTTCTTT
TRBV18	TRBJ2-5	.	.	CASSPRGTPKETQYF	TGTGCCAGCTCACCACGCGGGACCCCTAAAGAGACCCAGTACTTC
TRBV3-1	TRBJ1-5	.	few	CASSPTGTQPQHF	TGTGCCAGCAGCCCGACAGGTACTCAGCCCCAGCATTTT
TRBV19	TRBJ1-2	.	many	CASVGRDPVGYTF	TGTGCCAGTGTCGGCCGGGACCCAGTGGGCTACACCTTC
TRBV3-1	TRBJ2-5	.	many	CASSQRGPPPETQYF	TGTGCCAGCAGCCAGCGGGGGCCACCCCCAGAGACCCAGTACTTC
TRBV18	TRBJ1-6	.	many	CASSPPGGKNSPLHF	TGTGCCAGCTCACCACCCGGGGGAAAAAATTCACCCCTCCACTTT
TRBV12-3/TRBV12-4	TRBJ2-2	.	many	CASSTGLRVAGELFF	TGTGCCAGCAGTACGGGACTCCGTGTCGCCGGGGAGCTGTTTTTT
TRBV6-1	TRBJ2-2	TRBD1	.	CASSERGRGQGPTGELFF	TGTGCCAGCAGTGAAAGGGGGAGAGGACAGGGGCCCACCGGAGAGCTGTTTTTT
TRBV10-3	TRBJ2-7	TRBD2	many	CAISEGLEGEQYF	TGTGCCATCAGTGAAGGACTAGAAGGCGAGCAGTACTTC
TRBV20-1	TRBJ2-3	TRBD2	few	CSAAWGLAAKGTDTQYF	TGCAGTGCAGCCTGGGGACTAGCGGCCAAGGGCACAGATACGCAGTATTTT
TRBV7-6	TRBJ1-5	.	few	CASSLRVQGRSNQPQHF	TGTGCCAGCAGCTTAAGGGTCCAGGGACGGAGCAATCAGCCCCAGCATTTT
TRBV7-9	TRBJ2-3	.	many	CASSFRRPSKNTYTQYF	TGTGCCAGCAGTTTTAGACGCCCATCTAAAAACACATATACGCAGTATTTT
TRBV6-5	TRBJ2-2	.	.	CASSWFSGELFF	TGTGCCAGCAGTTGGTTTTCCGGGGAGCTGTTTTTT
TRBV9	TRBJ2-1	.	many	CASSEQHVPVNEQFF	TGTGCCAGCAGCGAGCAACATGTGCCGGTCAATGAGCAGTTCTTC
TRBV4-1	TRBJ2-3	.	few	CASSQPSVDTQYF	TGCGCCAGCAGCCAACCTTCTGTAGATACGCAGTATTTT
TRBV29-1	TRBJ2-2	TRBD2	many	CSVEAGVSTGELFF	TGCAGCGTTGAGGCGGGAGTATCCACCGGGGAGCTGTTTTTT
TRBV24-1	TRBJ1-2	.	few	CATSDSVHYTF	TGTGCCACCAGTGATTCGGTACACTACACCTTC
TRBV5-1	TRBJ2-5	TRBD2	.	CASRGTSGSPGETQYF	TGCGCCAGCAGGGGGACTAGCGGATCCCCGGGAGAGACCCAGTACTTC